The 7 T cell receptor beta chains listed next were all sequenced from one sample in a study of PD-1 blockade in mismatch repair-deficient tumors. Clones were sequenced by immunoSEQ multiplex PCR, and TCRdb holds only the in-frame ones, with some missing. This table has over 75,000 clones, over 70% appearing once. Source: peripheral blood, taken 12 weeks after starting pembrolizumab. The receptors come from an adult with mismatch repair-deficient cancer.

The V and J genes are TRBV29-1 and TRBJ2-2; perhaps D is TRBD1 or TRBD2 (5 bases each). This CDR3 has 16 residues. Germline CDR1 SQVTM, CDR2 ANQGSEA. The V gene lost 6 bases and the J gene lost 5 bases, with 22 bases spanning the gap. The CDR3 sequence is CSVTGTPYGRTGELFF. CDR3 DNA: TGCAGCGTCACCGGGACCCCTTATGGCCGTACCGGGGAGCTGTTTTTT.

This clone was seen a single time. This chain joins TRBV11-3 and TRBJ1-3; 7 bases align to TRBD1. From germline, CDR1 is SGHNT and CDR2 YENEEA. V dropped 2 bases and J dropped 5; count of bases not matched to a gene: 6. The CDR3 contains 15 residues. DNA for the CDR3: TGTGCCAGCAGCTTACGAGGACAGGTCCGAAACACCATATATTTT. Its translation is CASSLRGQVRNTIYF.

The CDR3 reads CASSLTSSHEQFF. The CDR3 DNA reads TGTGCCAGCAGCTTAACTAGTAGCCATGAGCAGTTCTTC. This chain links TRBV7-3 with TRBJ2-1; D gene unclear. From germline, CDR1 is SGHTA and CDR2 FQGTGA. Between the trimmed V and J ends, which lost 0 bases and 8 bases, there was a span of 8 bases. This CDR3 is built from 13 residues.

The gene calls are TRBV6-4 and TRBJ2-1; TRBD2 matches at 8 bases. The CDR3 length is 15 residues. Germline CDR1 is MRHNA and CDR2 is SNTAGT. J gave up 0 bases and V 4 bases, and 2 bases lay outside the gene matches. CDR3 sequence: CASSVLAGSYNEQFF. The CDR3 DNA is TGTGCCAGCAGTGTCCTAGCGGGCTCCTACAATGAGCAGTTCTTC.

Only one count was recorded for this clone. This chain uses TRBV7-3 with TRBJ2-2; D call uncertain. CDR1 is SGHTA, CDR2 FQGTGA, per germline. The CDR3 runs to 14 residues. V lost 4 bases to trimming and J lost 0 bases, with 6 bases between them. Here the CDR3 reads CASSSNPNTGELFF. CDR3 DNA: TGTGCCAGCAGCTCAAACCCGAACACCGGGGAGCTGTTTTTT.

The chain employs TRBV2 and TRBJ1-1; 9 positions match TRBD1. V was pared by 10 bases and J by 5 bases, with 8 bases of the junction left unmatched. The CDR3 spans 13 residues. CDR1 and CDR2 (germline): SNHLY, FYNNEI. CDR3 region: CATSGQGRTEAFF. For the CDR3, the DNA is TGTGCCACTTCGGGACAGGGCAGAACTGAAGCTTTCTTT.

V gene TRBV5-4 combines with J gene TRBJ1-5; D gene uncertain. The V end lost 1 base, the J end lost 3 bases, and 11 bases lay between the germline ends. The CDR3 sequence is 15 residues long. Germline V gene lookup returns CDR1 SGHNT and CDR2 YYREEE (reference sequence). CDR3 sequence reads: CASSLYGEPNQPQHF. DNA for the CDR3: TGTGCCAGCAGCTTGTATGGGGAGCCCAATCAGCCCCAGCATTTT.